Listed here are 7 T cell receptor beta chains from one sample, sequenced in a study of spatial heterogeneity in lung cancer (dated by TCRdb to between 2018 and 2021). The method was 5' RACE. For sequencing, a NextSeq 500 was employed. The public reads were run again by TCRdb, first through fastp at Q25 and then through MiXCR, and only productive beta chains were kept. Entries are consolidated by CDR3 protein sequence, retaining the most common genes and DNA. The table for this sample lists about 9,200 distinct CDR3 sequences; over 7.5% of them were counted only once. The top ten clonotypes cover 30% of the sample. The time point label, as the study defines it: sample taken at primary tumor resection. Without any cell sorting, TCR sequencing was performed on whole RNA extracted either from tumor and nontumor lung tissue or from cryopreserved PBMC samples. Sequencing was performed on PBMCs, taken at surgery. These receptors all come from a female donor with early-stage non-small cell lung cancer.

Comment on this clonotype: A read error is possible here, since a much larger clone lies one base away. The chain's CDR3 is CASRTGNNERFF. As DNA, the CDR3 is TGTGCCAGCAGGACGGGAAACAATGAGCGGTTCTTC. This sequence joins TRBV9 and TRBJ2-1, with TRBD2 as a possible D gene (5 bases). The germline CDR1 and CDR2 sequences are SGDLS and YYNGEE. This CDR3 spans 12 amino acids.

This clonotype is termed medium-sized (0.01 to 0.1%). The chain employs TRBV28 and TRBJ1-6, with D maybe TRBD1 (6 bases). The germline V gene has CDR1 MDHEN and CDR2 SYDVKM. The CDR3 has 14 residues. Between the trimmed V and J ends, which lost 10 bases and 2 bases, there was a span of 12 bases. CDR3 protein: CAIKGVPYNSPLHF. The CDR3 region has the DNA TGTGCCATCAAGGGGGTCCCCTATAATTCACCCCTCCACTTT.

A remark on this clonotype: Since a much larger clone is just one base distant, this may be a read error. The chain is built from TRBV5-1 and TRBJ2-5, with D perhaps TRBD2 (6 bases). CDR1 SGHRS and CDR2 YFSETQ come from the germline V gene. The CDR3 has 15 residues. CDR3 in DNA: TGCGCCAGCAGCTTGTTCGGTAGCGGCCAAGAGGCCCAGTACTTC. This gives the protein CASSLFGSGQEAQYF.

This clonotype was found many times. The chain recombines TRBV5-6 with TRBJ2-5; D could derive from TRBD1 or TRBD2 (5 bases each). Trimming took off 0 bases at V and 2 bases at J, with 11 bases between the two ends. The CDR3 has 15 amino acids. CDR1 SGHDT and CDR2 YYEEEE come from the germline V gene. CDR3 sequence: CASSLAGAGQETQYF. DNA of the CDR3: TGTGCCAGCAGCTTGGCCGGGGCAGGACAAGAGACCCAGTACTTC.

This clonotype was seen a few times. V usage is TRBV29-1 and J usage is TRBJ1-1, with TRBD1 identical over 9 bases. The junction had 8 bases not matched to a gene; V was cut back by 8 bases and J by 4 bases. The CDR3 covers 13 residues. Germline V gene lookup returns CDR1 SQVTM and CDR2 ANQGSEA. DNA for the CDR3: TGCAGCACGATCGGGGACAGGGTCACTGAAGCTTTCTTT. Encoded protein: CSTIGDRVTEAFF.

This clonotype was detected only a few times. The rearrangement uses TRBV29-1 and TRBJ2-1; unclear D gene. The CDR3 spans 14 residues. Trimming removed 5 bases at V and 4 bases at J, with 15 bases between. Germline loops: CDR1 SQVTM, CDR2 ANQGSEA. The CDR3 loop is CSVPTILGYNEQFF. In DNA form, the CDR3 reads TGCAGCGTTCCCACCATCCTAGGGTACAATGAGCAGTTCTTC.

This clonotype has only a few counts. This chain joins TRBV12-3 or TRBV12-4 and TRBJ1-2; 7 bases map to TRBD1. V trimming: 4 bases; J trimming: 8 bases; junction bases outside the gene matches: 7. This CDR3 is 13 amino acids long. The CDR3 sequence is CASSSQGKLGYTF. The CDR3 coding sequence is TGTGCCAGCAGTTCACAGGGGAAGCTGGGCTACACCTTC.